The rows below give T cell receptor beta chains drawn from one sample of a study of cytomegalovirus exposure and HLA in healthy donors. Only in-frame clones appear in the TCRdb table, and some are missing; sequencing was by immunoSEQ multiplex PCR. The sample table sets out around 70,000 clones. Sequenced material: PBMCs. All receptors come from a man aged 35 to 55 in good health and CMV-seronegative. CDR3s include the opening cysteine and the closing phenylalanine or tryptophan. The D gene is left open where the match is weak. The listing skips clone size in some rows; elsewhere it reads once, few, many or a size class.

clone_size	v_call	d_call	j_call	cdr3_aa	cdr3_nt
.	TRBV29-1	.	TRBJ1-2	CSVESRGYGYTF	TGCAGCGTTGAGTCCAGGGGCTATGGCTACACCTTC
.	TRBV15	.	TRBJ2-7	CATSRGSRSYEQYF	TGTGCCACCAGCCGGGGGTCCCGCTCCTACGAGCAGTACTTC
.	TRBV28	.	TRBJ1-1	CASSGLGKTLRTEAFF	TGTGCCAGCAGTGGACTGGGGAAGACATTGAGGACTGAAGCTTTCTTT
.	TRBV2	.	TRBJ1-2	CASSGAGRFRYTF	TGTGCCAGCAGTGGGGCGGGGAGGTTCCGCTACACCTTC
medium-sized	TRBV10-3	TRBD2	TRBJ2-2	CAISDFSRLAAGELFF	TGTGCCATCAGTGACTTTTCGAGACTAGCGGCCGGGGAGCTGTTTTTT
.	TRBV6-5	.	TRBJ2-7	CASSYGSFPVYYEQYF	TGTGCCAGCAGTTACGGCTCTTTTCCAGTTTACTACGAGCAGTACTTC
.	TRBV19	.	TRBJ1-3	CASNKDMPSGNTIYF	TGTGCCAGTAATAAGGACATGCCCTCTGGAAACACCATATATTTT
.	TRBV30	.	TRBJ2-1	CAWSVGRRNEQFF	TGTGCCTGGAGTGTGGGCCGCCGCAATGAGCAGTTCTTC
.	TRBV19	.	TRBJ2-7	CASSISGEQYF	TGTGCCAGTAGTATATCGGGCGAGCAGTACTTC
medium-sized	TRBV6-5	.	TRBJ2-3	CASRRTRFTDTQYF	TGTGCCAGCAGACGAACTAGATTCACAGATACGCAGTATTTT
.	TRBV13	TRBD1	TRBJ2-3	CASSPKGQTGTDTQYF	TGTGCCAGCAGCCCCAAGGGACAGACCGGCACAGATACGCAGTATTTT
.	TRBV19	TRBD1	TRBJ1-5	CASSPPPGTGVQPQHF	TGTGCCAGTAGTCCGCCACCCGGGACAGGGGTACAGCCCCAGCATTTT
.	TRBV27	.	TRBJ2-3	CASSHPDRGDTQYF	TGTGCCAGCAGTCATCCGGACCGGGGGGATACGCAGTATTTT
.	TRBV5-1	.	TRBJ1-5	CASSLGQNNQPQHF	TGCGCCAGCAGCTTGGGCCAGAACAATCAGCCCCAGCATTTT
.	TRBV18	TRBD1	TRBJ2-1	CASSPPTGGAYNEQFF	TGTGCCAGCTCACCACCGACAGGGGGCGCCTACAATGAGCAGTTCTTC